The sequence of this TCR beta chain was determined in a study of OX40 agonist ivuxolimab in advanced cancers. In the study overall: Patients were 82.7% male with ages roughly 20 to 85, mean roughly 55. One patient with hepatocellular carcinoma and two with cutaneous melanoma, three in all, had partial responses.

Repertoires were generated with immunoSEQ multiplex PCR, while TCRdb's copy carries only in-frame clones and drops some. Of tens of thousands of clones detected, roughly 90% appear once; the ten largest clones hold over 8%. V lost 7 bases, J lost 4 bases, and 9 bases lay in between. The CDR3 has 12 residues. Germline V CDR1 and CDR2: MNHEY, SVGAGI. Sequenced here: CD4+ or CD8+ T cells sorted from blood, sampled in a trial of the OX40 agonist ivuxolimab. This TCR came from an adult with an advanced solid tumor such as melanoma, head and neck, liver or kidney cancer. The chain recombines TRBV6-5 with TRBJ2-3, with no clear D. CDR3 DNA: TGTGCCAGCAAGGGAAGCCCAGATACGCAGTATTTT. This gives the protein CASKGSPDTQYF.